The 9 T cell receptor beta chains below come from one sample, sequenced in a study of blood T cell repertoires in COVID-19. Only in-frame clones appear in the TCRdb table, and some are missing; sequencing was by immunoSEQ multiplex PCR. This sample carries 500,000 to 600,000 clones, about 88% of them seen once, and the ten largest clones take roughly 7.4%. Sequencing used peripheral blood. Receptor source: a woman in her 50s with COVID-19, enrolled during active disease.

Here the CDR3 DNA reads TGTGCCTGGAGTATGATGGTGGAGAGCCCGTATGGCTACACCTTC. Translating it yields CAWSMMVESPYGYTF. The chain is built from TRBV30 and TRBJ1-2; D is uncertain. The germline V gene has CDR1 GTSNPN and CDR2 SVGIG (reference sequence). V was clipped by 2 bases and J by 5 bases, with 18 bases between them. The CDR3 sequence is 15 residues long.

The chain is built from TRBV9 and TRBJ2-3, with TRBD1 identical over 9 bases. Trimming removed 3 bases from V and 5 bases from J; junction bases left unmatched: 7. Germline CDR1 reads SGDLS; CDR2 reads YYNGEE. CDR3 length: 15 amino acids. This CDR3 reads CASSEGDRVGDTQYF. In nucleotides, the CDR3 is TGTGCCAGCAGCGAGGGGGACAGGGTTGGAGATACGCAGTATTTT.

A remark on this clone: The junction does not match germline at one end; this may be a read error. This sequence joins TRBV7-9 and TRBJ2-1, with 7 positions matching TRBD1. The germline V gene has CDR1 SEHNR and CDR2 FQNEAQ (reference sequence). The CDR3 runs to 15 residues. The CDR3 DNA reads TGTGCCAGCAGCAATGGCAGGGGGTCCCTTTTTTTCTTGATCTTC. It translates to CASSNGRGSLFFLIF.

The chain couples TRBV5-6 to TRBJ1-2, with D perhaps matching TRBD1 (6 bases). Between the trimmed V and J ends, which lost 3 bases and 7 bases, there was a span of 16 bases. Germline V gene lookup returns CDR1 SGHDT and CDR2 YYEEEE. This CDR3 is built from 14 residues. CDR3 nucleotide sequence: TGTGCCAGCAGCTCCGATCTGGGGGCTGGTGGCTACACCTTC. Its protein is CASSSDLGAGGYTF. The full variable domain, completed using reference TRBV5-6 and TRBJ1-2, is DAGVTQSPTHLIKTRGQQVTLRCSPKSGHDTVSWYQQALGQGPQFIFQYYEEEERQRGNFPDRFSGHQFPNYSSELNVNALLLGDSALYLCASSSDLGAGGYTFGSGTRLTVV.

J is TRBJ1-2 and V is TRBV24-1; D unclear. This CDR3 comprises 15 residues. With 4 bases removed from V and 8 bases from J, the gap between germline ends came to 19 bases. Germline assignment: CDR1 KGHDR and CDR2 SFDVKD. CDR3 amino acids: CATSDSTGSGKGYTF. The CDR3 nucleotides are TGTGCCACCAGTGACTCCACCGGGAGCGGAAAAGGCTACACCTTC.

This clone was recorded once. The J gene is TRBJ2-5, the V gene TRBV27; tentatively, D is TRBD2 (7 bases). V lost 7 bases and J lost 7, with 13 bases in between. This CDR3 comprises 12 residues. Germline CDR1 is MNHEY and CDR2 is SMNVEV (reference sequence). The chain's CDR3 is CASTAGAGTQYF. CDR3 nucleotide sequence: TGTGCCAGCACCGCGGGGGCGGGGACCCAGTACTTC.

This clone was found once. The V call is TRBV7-9, the J call TRBJ2-2; the D gene is possibly TRBD1 (5 bases). This CDR3 is 16 amino acids long. CDR1 SEHNR and CDR2 FQNEAQ come from the germline V gene (reference sequence). V lost 4 bases and J 7 bases, leaving 19 bases between the germline ends. CDR3 residues: CASSYPQGSSGGELFF. The CDR3 coding sequence is TGTGCCAGCAGCTATCCCCAGGGCTCTTCCGGCGGGGAGCTGTTTTTT. The whole variable domain, remainder taken from reference TRBV7-9 and TRBJ2-2, is DTGVSQNPRHKITKRGQNVTFRCDPISEHNRLYWYRQTLGQGPEFLTYFQNEAQLEKSRLLSDRFSAERPKGSFSTLEIQRTEQGDSAMYLCASSYPQGSSGGELFFGEGSRLTVL.

V is TRBV7-9 and J is TRBJ1-1; 10 bases fit TRBD1. This CDR3 contains 19 residues. Germline lookup yields CDR1 SEHNR and CDR2 FQNEAQ (reference sequence). V was clipped by 5 bases and J by 3 bases; unmatched bases: 18. CDR3 nucleotide sequence: TGTGCCAGCAGCCGTATTACCGGGACAGGGGCTCAGAGGGACACTGAAGCTTTCTTT. Its translation: CASSRITGTGAQRDTEAFF.

This clone turned up a few times. CDR3 coding DNA: TGTGCCAGCAGCGCCCGGACTAGCGGGGCCAACACCGGGGAGCTGTTTTTT. This gives the protein CASSARTSGANTGELFF. V gene TRBV7-2 combines with J gene TRBJ2-2; TRBD2 aligns across 12 bases. The V gene end was trimmed by 5 bases and the J gene end by 2 bases; junction bases not matched to a gene: 6. The CDR3 has 17 residues. The germline CDR1 and CDR2 sequences are SGHTA and FQGNSA.